These 21 T cell receptor beta chains originate from one sample sequenced in a study of identical twins. From the 5' RACE reads, TCRdb called clonotypes with MiXCR, one entry per CDR3 protein. The sample holds fewer than 250,000 distinct CDR3 sequences, roughly a tenth seen once. Sequencing used memory (CD45RO+) T cells sorted from blood. All receptors come from a woman between 18 and 29 years old in good health.

V gene TRBV18 combines with J gene TRBJ1-5; possible D gene TRBD1, 6 bases. The CDR3 extends over 13 amino acids. Deletions cut 2 bases from V and 7 bases from J, with 9 bases between. Germline V CDR1 and CDR2: KGHSH, LQKENI. In nucleotides, the CDR3 is TGTGCCAGCTCACCAGACGGGGGCCAGCCCCAGCATTTT. Protein product: CASSPDGGQPQHF.

This clonotype was seen a handful of times. The chain employs TRBV5-6 and TRBJ1-1; D uncertain. V gave up 0 bases and J gave up 5 bases, with 17 bases separating them. Looked up from germline, CDR1 is SGHDT and CDR2 is YYEEEE. This CDR3 is 16 amino acids long. The CDR3 DNA reads TGTGCCAGCAGCTTGGCGTATACGAACATTGAGACTGAAGCTTTCTTT. Encoded protein: CASSLAYTNIETEAFF. The complete variable domain, with remaining parts taken from reference TRBV5-6 and TRBJ1-1, reads DAGVTQSPTHLIKTRGQQVTLRCSPKSGHDTVSWYQQALGQGPQFIFQYYEEEERQRGNFPDRFSGHQFPNYSSELNVNALLLGDSALYLCASSLAYTNIETEAFFGQGTRLTVV.

J is TRBJ2-3 and V is TRBV6-2 or TRBV6-3; TRBD2 aligns across 9 bases. The length of the CDR3 is 15 residues. Germline values: CDR1 MNHEY, CDR2 SVGEGT. After removal of 7 bases from V and 1 base from J, the junction contained 6 bases not matched to a gene. CDR3 sequence (DNA): TGTGCCAGCATTCCCTTAGCGGGAGGCACAGATACGCAGTATTTT. This encodes CASIPLAGGTDTQYF.

Only a few counts were recorded for this clonotype. J is TRBJ2-7 and V is TRBV2; possibly TRBD1 or TRBD2 for D (5 bases each). Germline V gene data show CDR1 as SNHLY and CDR2 as FYNNEI. The CDR3 runs to 10 residues. V shed 4 bases and J shed 7 bases, with 5 bases lying between them. The CDR3 sequence is CASSGGEQYF. As DNA, the CDR3 is TGTGCCAGCAGTGGGGGGGAGCAGTACTTC.

This clonotype appeared many times. The chain combines TRBV27 with TRBJ2-1; a weak D match, TRBD1 (5 bases). Per germline, CDR1 MNHEY and CDR2 SMNVEV (reference sequence). The CDR3 runs 14 residues. V lost 6 bases and J 2 bases, leaving 11 bases between the germline ends. CDR3 residues: CASRGHLPYNEQFF. The CDR3 DNA is TGTGCCAGCAGGGGGCACCTTCCCTACAATGAGCAGTTCTTC.

The CDR3 reads CASSFPGDYNEQFF. The CDR3 DNA reads TGTGCCAGCAGCTTTCCGGGGGATTACAATGAGCAGTTCTTC. The chain has TRBV7-9 and TRBJ2-1; tentatively, D is TRBD2 (6 bases). This CDR3 has 14 amino acids. Germline values: CDR1 SEHNR, CDR2 FQNEAQ (reference sequence). V lost 3 bases and J lost 4, with 10 bases in between.

This clonotype was seen many times. The CDR3 nucleotides read TGTGCCAGCAGCCAAGATAAGCCAAGCTCCTACGAGCAGTACTTC. It specifies CASSQDKPSSYEQYF. The chain recombines TRBV4-2 with TRBJ2-7; the D is unclear. The V gene lost 0 bases and the J gene lost 0 bases, with 9 bases spanning the gap. Germline values: CDR1 LGHNA, CDR2 YNFKEQ. The CDR3 contains 15 residues.

The chain combines TRBV6-5 with TRBJ2-6; TRBD2 aligns across 7 bases. J was trimmed by 0 bases and V by 0 bases; bases with no gene match: 8. This CDR3 has 19 residues. CDR1 and CDR2 from the germline V gene are MNHEY and SVGAGI. The DNA of the CDR3 is TGTGCCAGCAGTTACTCCTGGCTAGCGGAGGGCTCTGGGGCCAACGTCCTGACTTTC. Its protein product is CASSYSWLAEGSGANVLTF.

In this sample, this clonotype turned up many times. V gene TRBV5-5 combines with J gene TRBJ1-6, with D uncertain. CDR1 is SGHKS and CDR2 is YYEKEE in the germline V gene (reference sequence). V was cut by 6 bases and J by 0 bases, with 16 bases left in between. The CDR3 is 17 residues long. For the CDR3, the DNA is TGTGCCAGCACCCCAGACTCGGAAAGCTCCTATAATTCACCCCTCCACTTT. This encodes CASTPDSESSYNSPLHF.

The rearrangement joins TRBV5-1 to TRBJ1-1; D is unresolved. The V end lost 5 bases, the J end lost 1 base, and 12 bases lay between the germline ends. Germline loops: CDR1 SGHRS, CDR2 YFSETQ. The CDR3 is 14 residues long. CDR3 in DNA: TGCGCCAGCAGAAACCCCGGGTCGAACACTGAAGCTTTCTTT. Residues: CASRNPGSNTEAFF.

This clonotype was seen at least ten times. The V call is TRBV7-2, the J call TRBJ1-6; D remains ambiguous. Germline assignment: CDR1 SGHTA and CDR2 FQGNSA. V lost 5 bases to trimming and J lost 2 bases, with 13 bases between them. CDR3 length equals 16 residues. The CDR3 region has the DNA TGTGCCAGCAGCCCCGGCACAGCGGCCTATAATTCACCCCTCCACTTT. Translating gives CASSPGTAAYNSPLHF.

This clonotype was detected a few times. This chain connects TRBV4-3 to TRBJ2-7; D tentatively fits TRBD1 or TRBD2 (5 bases each). The germline V gene encodes CDR1 LGHNA and CDR2 YSLEER. V was shortened by 0 bases and J by 4 bases, with 13 bases between the two germline ends. The CDR3 covers 15 residues. CDR3 protein: CASSQEWDPRYEQYF. The CDR3 DNA follows: TGCGCCAGCAGCCAAGAGTGGGACCCTAGGTACGAGCAGTACTTC.

The sample holds many counts of this clonotype. The rearrangement links TRBV5-1 to TRBJ2-1; 12 positions agree with TRBD2. The CDR3 extends over 18 amino acids. The germline V gene encodes CDR1 SGHRS and CDR2 YFSETQ. V shed 2 bases, J shed 8 bases, and the junction held 14 bases outside the gene matches. The CDR3 DNA sequence: TGCGCCAGCAGCTTAGGTACTGGAGGACTAGCGGGAAGGGATGAGCAGTTCTTC. Residues: CASSLGTGGLAGRDEQFF.

This sequence joins TRBV29-1 and TRBJ1-2; D remains unclear. CDR3 size: 12 residues. Germline V gene sequence: CDR1 SQVTM, CDR2 ANQGSEA. V was pared by 0 bases and J by 8 bases, with 10 bases between. CDR3: CSVEDSSGGYTF. Here the CDR3 DNA reads TGCAGCGTTGAAGATTCCTCCGGAGGCTACACCTTC. Full variable domain (outside the CDR3, taken from reference TRBV29-1 and TRBJ1-2): SAVISQKPSRDICQRGTSLTIQCQVDSQVTMMFWYRQQPGQSLTLIATANQGSEATYESGFVIDKFPISRPNLTFSTLTVSNMSPEDSSIYLCSVEDSSGGYTFGSGTRLTVV.

This clonotype came up a few times. CDR3 nucleotide sequence: TGTGCCAGCAGCCGGGGGACAGGGGGGTCAGAGACCCAGTACTTC. This sequence encodes CASSRGTGGSETQYF. This chain uses TRBV5-6 with TRBJ2-5; TRBD1 aligns across 11 bases. The length of the CDR3 is 15 residues. The V gene end was trimmed by 4 bases and the J gene end by 4 bases; junction bases not matched to a gene: 6. Germline V gives CDR1 SGHDT, CDR2 YYEEEE.

Only a few counts were recorded for this clonotype. The chain employs TRBV12-3 or TRBV12-4 and TRBJ1-4; tentative D call: TRBD1 (6 bases). V shed 5 bases and J shed 4 bases, with 11 bases lying between them. CDR3 length equals 14 residues. The CDR3 spells CASSHRGGNEKLFF. As DNA, the CDR3 is TGTGCCAGCAGTCATAGGGGGGGTAATGAAAAACTGTTTTTT.

The sample holds a few counts of this clonotype. The J gene is TRBJ2-6, the V gene TRBV27; 10 nucleotides agree with TRBD1. From germline, CDR1 is MNHEY and CDR2 SMNVEV (reference sequence). The CDR3 loop spans 18 amino acids. V lost 4 bases to trimming and J lost 5 bases; unmatched junction nucleotides: 11. The CDR3: CASSSTSTGGRRANVLTF. The CDR3 nucleotides read TGTGCCAGCAGTTCGACCTCGACAGGGGGCCGGAGGGCCAACGTCCTGACTTTC.

Ten or more counts support this clonotype. This chain links TRBV12-3 or TRBV12-4 with TRBJ1-5, with a possible D match to TRBD1 (6 bases). Trimming pared 6 bases from V and 7 bases from J, leaving 13 bases between. This CDR3 is 13 amino acids long. Here the CDR3 reads CASSPGGGQPQHF. CDR3 coding DNA: TGTGCCAGCAGCCCCGGGGGGGGCCAGCCCCAGCATTTT.

The rearrangement uses TRBV3-1 and TRBJ2-7; perhaps TRBD2 as D (5 bases). This CDR3 region has 14 residues. The V and J ends lost 1 base and 6 bases respectively, with 13 bases between them. The germline CDR1 and CDR2 sequences are LGHDT and YNNKEL (reference sequence). CDR3 sequence reads: CASSQGRSGGEQYF. CDR3 in DNA: TGTGCCAGCAGCCAAGGTCGTAGTGGAGGCGAGCAGTACTTC.

The chain carries TRBV3-1 and TRBJ2-2; D gene uncertain. This CDR3 comprises 14 residues. The ends were cut back, 6 bases at V and 2 bases at J, with 10 bases in the middle. CDR1 is LGHDT and CDR2 is YNNKEL in the germline V gene (reference sequence). DNA of the CDR3: TGTGCCAGCAGAGCAGGAAGAAACACCGGGGAGCTGTTTTTT. Translating it yields CASRAGRNTGELFF. The full variable domain, rest sourced from reference TRBV3-1 and TRBJ2-2, is DTAVSQTPKYLVTQMGNDKSIKCEQNLGHDTMYWYKQDSKKFLKIMFSYNNKELIINETVPNRFSPKSPDKAHLNLHINSLELGDSAVYFCASRAGRNTGELFFGEGSRLTVL.

This chain connects TRBV30 to TRBJ1-5; D is possibly TRBD1 (5 bases). CDR3 size: 13 residues. V lost 0 bases and J lost 5, with 8 bases in between. Germline V gene sequence: CDR1 GTSNPN, CDR2 SVGIG (reference sequence). CDR3 DNA sequence: TGTGCCTGGAGTGTACAGGCCTATCAGCCCCAGCATTTT. It specifies CAWSVQAYQPQHF.